These 31 T cell receptor beta chains came from one sample sequenced in a study of T cell changes during pregnancy in multiple sclerosis. Only in-frame clones appear in the TCRdb table, and some are missing; sequencing was by immunoSEQ multiplex PCR. The profile shows 30,000 to 45,000 clones, about 92% of them singletons. The input for sequencing was CD4+ T cells from peripheral blood mononuclear cells, taken in the first trimester of pregnancy. The source of these receptors is a female donor with multiple sclerosis, enrolled in a pregnancy study.

The V and J genes are TRBV4-1 and TRBJ2-7; 10 bases are shared with TRBD2. Germline-derived CDR1 and CDR2 are MGHRA and YSYEKL. The ends lost 1 base at V and 3 bases at J; junction bases unmatched: 9. The CDR3 is made up of 17 amino acids. CDR3 residues: CASSQASLAGVRYEQYF. As DNA, the CDR3 is TGCGCCAGCAGCCAAGCATCCCTAGCGGGAGTACGCTACGAGCAGTACTTC.

This chain uses TRBV28 with TRBJ2-2; the D gene is possibly TRBD2 (5 bases). This CDR3 contains 15 residues. V dropped 2 bases and J dropped 6 bases, with 13 bases sitting between them. Germline V gives CDR1 MDHEN, CDR2 SYDVKM. The CDR3 DNA reads TGTGCCAGCAGTTTACGTCGGAGGCGGGCCGGGGAGCTGTTTTTT. As protein: CASSLRRRRAGELFF.

This clone was observed a few times. The CDR3 nucleotides are TGTGCCAGTAGTATGGGACAGGGACGTAATCAGCCCCAGCATTTT. It translates to CASSMGQGRNQPQHF. The chain carries TRBV19 and TRBJ1-5; 9 nucleotides agree with TRBD1. Germline-derived CDR1 and CDR2 are LNHDA and SQIVND (reference sequence). The CDR3 length is 15 residues. After removal of 3 bases from V and 4 bases from J, the junction contained 4 bases not matched to a gene.

The chain recombines TRBV5-1 with TRBJ2-5, with 12 bases lining up with TRBD1. CDR3 length equals 15 residues. Germline trimming cut 4 bases from V and 6 bases from J; bases unmatched to any gene: 7. CDR1 and CDR2 (germline): SGHRS, YFSETQ. The CDR3 sequence: CASSAGTGGSKTQYF. In DNA form, the CDR3 reads TGCGCCAGCAGCGCGGGGACAGGGGGCTCGAAGACCCAGTACTTC.

The DNA of the CDR3 is TGTGCCAGCAGTTCATCTAGCGGGAGACGAGGAGAGCAGTTCTTC. It specifies CASSSSSGRRGEQFF. The chain recombines TRBV6-5 with TRBJ2-1; 10 bases are a match to TRBD2. V shed 4 bases and J 10 bases; nucleotides not matched to a gene: 10. The CDR3 length is 15 residues. In germline, CDR1 is MNHEY, CDR2 SVGAGI.

Here the CDR3 reads CASSFRREPGEATQYF. In nucleotides, the CDR3 is TGTGCCAGCAGCTTTAGGAGGGAGCCGGGGGAGGCGACCCAGTACTTC. The chain has TRBV5-8 and TRBJ2-5; D may be TRBD2 (6 bases). Germline-derived CDR1 and CDR2 are SGHTS and YDEGEE. This CDR3 has 16 residues. Trimming stripped 2 bases from V and 7 bases from J, with 21 bases between.

The chain is built from TRBV13 and TRBJ2-7, with 8 bases matching TRBD2. Germline trimming cut 2 bases from V and 0 bases from J; bases unmatched to any gene: 6. The CDR3 has 16 amino acids. Germline V gene sequence: CDR1 PRHDT, CDR2 FYEKMQ (reference sequence). The CDR3: CASSLRLAGSSYEQYF. The CDR3 nucleotides are TGTGCCAGCAGCTTACGGCTAGCGGGTAGCTCCTACGAGCAGTACTTC.

The gene calls are TRBV7-6 and TRBJ1-5, with 12 bases aligning to TRBD1. This CDR3 has 17 amino acids. Germline CDR1 SGHVS, CDR2 FNYEAQ. With V trimmed by 4 bases and J by 9 bases, 13 bases remained unmatched. CDR3 region: CASSSAGQGARSSPQHF. The CDR3 DNA reads as TGTGCCAGCAGCTCGGCGGGACAGGGGGCGAGGTCATCGCCCCAGCATTTT.

V and J are TRBV7-2 and TRBJ1-5, with D unresolved. V was cut by 3 bases and J by 0 bases, with 6 bases left in between. This CDR3 is built from 14 residues. Germline V gene sequence: CDR1 SGHTA, CDR2 FQGNSA. CDR3 in amino acids: CASSFSFSNQPQHF. As DNA, the CDR3 is TGTGCCAGCAGCTTCTCGTTTAGCAATCAGCCCCAGCATTTT.

This sequence joins TRBV6-1 and TRBJ2-7; 9 bases map to TRBD1. Trimming removed 6 bases from V and 4 bases from J; junction bases left unmatched: 7. Germline V CDR1 and CDR2: MNHNS, SASEGT. The CDR3 totals 14 residues. CDR3 nucleotide sequence: TGTGCCAGCAGCCGGGACAGGGCTCTTTACGAGCAGTACTTC. Its translation is CASSRDRALYEQYF.

The J gene is TRBJ1-2, the V gene TRBV6-1, with 11 positions matching TRBD1. CDR1 and CDR2 (germline): MNHNS, SASEGT. This CDR3 is built from 15 residues. V gave up 7 bases and J gave up 10 bases; unmatched junction bases: 14. The CDR3 region is CASIPREGQGAVYTF. The CDR3 nucleotides read TGTGCCAGCATACCCCGGGAAGGACAGGGGGCTGTCTACACCTTC.

In DNA form, the CDR3 reads TGTGCCAGCAGCTTAGATCTGGAGACCCAGTACTTC. Its protein is CASSLDLETQYF. J is TRBJ2-5 and V is TRBV11-2; D is unclear. The V gene's germline CDR1 is SGHAT and CDR2 FQNNGV. V gave up 0 bases and J gave up 5 bases, with 4 bases separating them. The CDR3 is 12 amino acids.

V usage is TRBV6-5 and J usage is TRBJ1-1; a weak D match, TRBD1 (6 bases). Trimming took off 8 bases at V and 5 bases at J, with 21 bases between the two ends. This CDR3 spans 15 amino acids. Germline V gives CDR1 MNHEY, CDR2 SVGAGI. The CDR3 DNA reads as TGTGCCAGCCAAAACCTCGCCACAGGGAATACTGAAGCTTTCTTT. This codes for CASQNLATGNTEAFF.

The rearrangement links TRBV7-6 to TRBJ2-7; 8 bases fit TRBD1. CDR1 and CDR2 (germline): SGHVS, FNYEAQ. CDR3 length: 15 residues. V was clipped by 5 bases and J by 4 bases; unmatched bases: 10. CDR3 loop: CASSLFQGAGYEQYF. For the CDR3, the DNA is TGTGCCAGCAGCCTATTCCAGGGGGCTGGATACGAGCAGTACTTC.

The chain is built from TRBV5-5 and TRBJ1-1; TRBD1 aligns across 8 bases. CDR1 and CDR2 from the germline V gene are SGHKS and YYEKEE (reference sequence). This CDR3 has 14 amino acids. V trimming: 2 bases; J trimming: 3 bases; junction bases outside the gene matches: 3. CDR3 sequence: CASSLLTGDTEAFF. CDR3 coding DNA: TGTGCCAGCAGCTTATTGACAGGGGACACTGAAGCTTTCTTT.

V and J are TRBV7-9 and TRBJ1-1, with 8 positions matching TRBD1. V was pared by 2 bases and J by 0 bases, with 2 bases of the junction left unmatched. The germline gives CDR1 SEHNR, CDR2 FQNEAQ (reference sequence). The CDR3 loop spans 15 amino acids. CDR3 nucleotides: TGTGCCAGCAGCTTACTGGGACAGGTGAACACTGAAGCTTTCTTT. Translating gives CASSLLGQVNTEAFF.

This chain joins TRBV28 and TRBJ1-5; D is unclear. The V gene lost 6 bases and the J gene lost 3 bases, with 9 bases spanning the gap. Germline CDR1 and CDR2: MDHEN and SYDVKM. The CDR3 consists of 13 residues. The CDR3 bases are TGTGCCAGCAGCCCCGGGATCAATCAGCCCCAGCATTTT. Translated, it gives CASSPGINQPQHF.

The chain recombines TRBV27 with TRBJ2-3; 7 bases are a match to TRBD1. CDR1 MNHEY and CDR2 SMNVEV come from the germline V gene (reference sequence). Germline trimming cut 6 bases from V and 1 base from J; bases unmatched to any gene: 7. The CDR3 spans 15 residues. CDR3 nucleotide sequence: TGTGCCAGCAGCCGAACAGGGGATGGCACAGATACGCAGTATTTT. Translation gives CASSRTGDGTDTQYF.

The chain uses TRBV9 and TRBJ1-1; D possibly corresponds to TRBD1 (6 bases). CDR3 length: 14 amino acids. CDR1 SGDLS and CDR2 YYNGEE come from the germline V gene. Deletions cut 3 bases from V and 1 base from J, with 10 bases between. The DNA for the CDR3 is TGTGCCAGCAGCGCCCAGACAGGGAACACTGAAGCTTTCTTT. It encodes CASSAQTGNTEAFF.

This sequence joins TRBV7-2 and TRBJ1-2; 7 nucleotides match TRBD1. This CDR3 spans 14 amino acids. The germline V gene encodes CDR1 SGHTA and CDR2 FQGNSA. The ends lost 3 bases at V and 6 bases at J; junction bases unmatched: 7. CDR3 sequence (DNA): TGTGCCAGCAGCTTCATAAGCCAGGGGGATGGCTACACCTTC. This translates into CASSFISQGDGYTF.

V is TRBV5-1 and J is TRBJ2-2, with 11 nucleotides matching TRBD2. The germline V gene encodes CDR1 SGHRS and CDR2 YFSETQ. Losses at the gene ends were 0 bases for V and 5 bases for J; bases not matched to a gene: 3. This CDR3 is 16 amino acids long. The CDR3 spells CASSLGLAGPTGELFF. CDR3 nucleotide sequence: TGCGCCAGCAGCTTGGGACTAGCGGGACCGACCGGGGAGCTGTTTTTT.

The V gene is TRBV18, the J gene TRBJ1-1; a possible D gene is TRBD1 (5 bases). From germline, CDR1 is KGHSH and CDR2 LQKENI. This CDR3 has 16 residues. Trimming left V 0 bases short and J 4 bases short, with 15 bases between. CDR3 region: CASSPPRGWEGTEAFF. The CDR3 DNA sequence: TGTGCCAGCTCACCACCGCGGGGGTGGGAGGGCACTGAAGCTTTCTTT.

This clone occurred once. The gene calls are TRBV5-1 and TRBJ1-2; D remains ambiguous. Germline values: CDR1 SGHRS, CDR2 YFSETQ. The CDR3 runs to 14 residues. Trimming left V 0 bases short and J 4 bases short, with 10 bases between. The CDR3 DNA reads TGCGCCAGCAGCTTGGCCCCAGGCCCCTATGGCTACACCTTC. It encodes CASSLAPGPYGYTF.

This chain connects TRBV28 to TRBJ2-6, with a weak D call TRBD2 (5 bases). Germline V gene sequence: CDR1 MDHEN, CDR2 SYDVKM. Between the trimmed V and J ends, which lost 3 bases and 0 bases, there was a span of 6 bases. The CDR3 is made up of 15 amino acids. CDR3: CASSFRGSGANVLTF. In DNA form, the CDR3 reads TGTGCCAGCAGTTTCCGGGGCTCTGGGGCCAACGTCCTGACTTTC.

The CDR3 DNA reads TGTGCCAGCAGCTTAAAAGGAGGGATCACTGAAGCTTTCTTT. Translated: CASSLKGGITEAFF. The gene calls are TRBV11-3 and TRBJ1-1; D remains unclear. V was pared by 2 bases and J by 4 bases, with 11 bases between. This CDR3 region has 14 residues. CDR1 is SGHNT and CDR2 is YENEEA in the germline V gene.

The chain links TRBV5-1 to TRBJ2-2; D perhaps matches TRBD2 (6 bases). Germline V gene lookup returns CDR1 SGHRS and CDR2 YFSETQ. The CDR3 runs 17 residues. Trimming took 9 bases from V and 1 from J, leaving 22 bases between them. This CDR3 reads CATKPGSGLRNTGELFF. In DNA form, the CDR3 reads TGCGCCACCAAACCGGGATCGGGACTCCGGAACACCGGGGAGCTGTTTTTT.

The table lists this clone with a count of one. The rearrangement joins TRBV7-2 to TRBJ2-5; 9 positions agree with TRBD1. CDR1 is SGHTA and CDR2 is FQGNSA in the germline V gene. CDR3 length: 18 residues. Trimming took 3 bases from V and 0 from J; bases not matched to a gene: 11. Written as DNA, the CDR3 is TGTGCCAGCAGCTTTGTAGGGACAGGGCGTTTCTACCAAGAGACCCAGTACTTC. Residues: CASSFVGTGRFYQETQYF. Drawing the rest from reference TRBV7-2 and TRBJ2-5, the complete variable domain is GAGVSQSPSNKVTEKGKDVELRCDPISGHTALYWYRQSLGQGLEFLIYFQGNSAPDKSGLPSDRFSAERTGGSVSTLTIQRTQQEDSAVYLCASSFVGTGRFYQETQYFGPGTRLLVL.

This clone was observed a single time. The genes are TRBV5-1 and TRBJ2-1; D remains ambiguous. CDR3 length equals 16 residues. V lost 4 bases and J lost 0, with 14 bases in between. Germline lookup yields CDR1 SGHRS and CDR2 YFSETQ. The CDR3 DNA is TGCGCCAGCAGCGATCGCAGATATGGCTCCTACAATGAGCAGTTCTTC. This gives the protein CASSDRRYGSYNEQFF.

The gene calls are TRBV28 and TRBJ2-2, with 9 nucleotides matching TRBD2. There are 15 residues in the CDR3. V shed 8 bases, J shed 1 base, and the junction held 5 bases outside the gene matches. The V gene's germline CDR1 is MDHEN and CDR2 SYDVKM. The CDR3 loop reads CASARSGRNTGELFF. The CDR3 DNA follows: TGTGCCAGCGCCCGTAGCGGGAGGAACACCGGGGAGCTGTTTTTT.

The rearrangement links TRBV2 to TRBJ1-1; D is ambiguous. Trimming removed 5 bases at V and 0 bases at J, with 10 bases between. From germline, CDR1 is SNHLY and CDR2 FYNNEI. The CDR3 extends over 14 amino acids. The DNA of the CDR3 is TGTGCCAGCAGTCTCCAGAGGATGAACACTGAAGCTTTCTTT. Protein: CASSLQRMNTEAFF.

The chain combines TRBV18 with TRBJ2-7, with TRBD1 as a possible D gene (5 bases). There are 15 residues in the CDR3. Germline V gene data show CDR1 as KGHSH and CDR2 as LQKENI. Trimming pared 2 bases from V and 4 bases from J, leaving 15 bases between. CDR3 protein: CASSPERGGPYEQYF. DNA for the CDR3: TGTGCCAGCTCACCAGAAAGGGGTGGGCCTTACGAGCAGTACTTC.